These 11 T cell receptor beta chains originate from one sample sequenced in a study of T cells after yellow fever vaccination. Using its own MiXCR run on the 5' RACE reads, TCRdb lists one record per CDR3 protein. The repertoire holds hundreds of thousands of distinct CDR3 sequences, around 4.9% seen once, with roughly 3.3% in the top ten. The sequences come from CD4+ T cells sorted from PBMCs, collected on the day of the yellow fever booster vaccination. The receptors shown here come from a man between 18 and 35 years old who received the YFV17D yellow fever vaccine.

This clonotype was observed a handful of times. The J gene is TRBJ2-3, the V gene TRBV5-1; tentatively, D is TRBD1 (7 bases). The CDR3 runs 16 residues. V lost 2 bases and J lost 0, with 13 bases in between. In germline, CDR1 is SGHRS, CDR2 YFSETQ. The CDR3 nucleotides read TGCGCCAGCAGCTTCTCGACAGGGACTAGCACAGATACGCAGTATTTT. Residues: CASSFSTGTSTDTQYF.

A single count supports this clonotype. The chain links TRBV6-2 or TRBV6-3 to TRBJ1-5; TRBD1 might be the D (5 bases). There are 15 residues in the CDR3. Germline V gene sequence: CDR1 MNHEY, CDR2 SVGEGT. The germline V and J ends were trimmed by 7 bases and 1 base, with 14 bases remaining between them. This CDR3 reads CASNKGRLSNQPQHF. The CDR3 bases are TGTGCCAGCAACAAGGGACGGCTCAGCAATCAGCCCCAGCATTTT.

Ten or more counts support this clonotype. V usage is TRBV10-3 and J usage is TRBJ2-5, with D unresolved. This CDR3 has 12 residues. Between the trimmed V and J ends, which lost 4 bases and 4 bases, there was a span of 7 bases. CDR1 is ENHRY, CDR2 SYGVKD, per germline. The CDR3 reads CAISGRAETQYF. In DNA form, the CDR3 reads TGTGCCATCAGTGGTAGGGCAGAGACCCAGTACTTC.

The chain carries TRBV24-1 and TRBJ2-5; the D gene is possibly TRBD2 (7 bases). Germline values: CDR1 KGHDR, CDR2 SFDVKD. V was trimmed by 6 bases and J by 9 bases, leaving 16 bases between them. This CDR3 spans 13 amino acids. Here the CDR3 reads CATSRGAGEAQYF. CDR3 nucleotide sequence: TGTGCCACCAGTCGGGGGGCCGGTGAGGCCCAGTACTTC.

This clonotype was seen a handful of times. The chain employs TRBV4-3 and TRBJ2-3; D not certain. The ends were cut back, 1 base at V and 5 bases at J, with 16 bases in the middle. In germline, CDR1 is LGHNA, CDR2 YSLEER. CDR3 size: 16 residues. The CDR3, as DNA: TGCGCCAGCAGCCAAGGGCGACAAGGCTGGGGAGATACGCAGTATTTT. Amino acid sequence: CASSQGRQGWGDTQYF.

The table lists this clonotype with many counts. The CDR3 DNA follows: TGCAGTGCTAGAGGGCTAGCGGGGGTCGAAGAGACCCAGTACTTC. Its translation: CSARGLAGVEETQYF. The chain employs TRBV20-1 and TRBJ2-5; 10 bases match TRBD2. Germline V gene sequence: CDR1 DFQATT, CDR2 SNEGSKA (reference sequence). The V gene end was trimmed by 1 base and the J gene end by 3 bases; junction bases not matched to a gene: 5. CDR3 length: 15 amino acids.

The sample holds many counts of this clonotype. The chain combines TRBV4-1 with TRBJ2-4; 14 positions agree with TRBD2. The CDR3 covers 18 residues. Germline V CDR1 and CDR2: MGHRA, YSYEKL. With V trimmed by 1 base and J by 3 bases, 5 bases remained unmatched. The CDR3: CASSQGLAGGLDKNIQYF. The CDR3 DNA reads TGCGCCAGCAGCCAAGGACTAGCGGGGGGGCTGGACAAAAACATTCAGTACTTC.

This clonotype was counted between two and nine times. The chain combines TRBV28 with TRBJ2-3, with D possibly TRBD1 on 5 matching bases. V was trimmed by 7 bases and J by 5 bases, leaving 19 bases between them. Germline CDR1 is MDHEN and CDR2 is SYDVKM. This CDR3 spans 15 amino acids. The CDR3: CASTDDRYKGDTQYF. The CDR3 coding sequence is TGTGCCAGCACCGACGACAGATATAAGGGAGATACGCAGTATTTT.

This clonotype was counted many times. The CDR3 coding sequence is TGCAGCGCATCCGTCATGAACACTGAAGCTTTCTTT. This encodes CSASVMNTEAFF. This sequence joins TRBV29-1 and TRBJ1-1; D ambiguous. The germline V gene has CDR1 SQVTM and CDR2 ANQGSEA. The CDR3 consists of 12 residues. Trimming left V 7 bases short and J 0 bases short, with 9 bases between.

This clonotype was seen repeatedly, ten times or more. The CDR3 is CASSLAQYNEQFF. Written as DNA, the CDR3 is TGTGCCAGCAGCTTGGCCCAGTACAATGAGCAGTTCTTC. The rearrangement uses TRBV11-2 and TRBJ2-1; D call uncertain. This CDR3 has 13 amino acids. The ends were cut back, 3 bases at V and 4 bases at J, with 7 bases in the middle. The germline CDR1 and CDR2 sequences are SGHAT and FQNNGV.

V gene TRBV6-5 combines with J gene TRBJ2-1, with D possibly being TRBD1 (5 bases). Trimming shortened V by 2 bases and J by 9 bases, and 17 bases separated the two germline ends. Per the germline V gene, CDR1 is MNHEY and CDR2 is SVGAGI. CDR3 length: 15 residues. The CDR3 DNA sequence: TGTGCCAGCAGTTACGGTACGCCCAGGCAGGGTGAGCAGTTCTTC. Its protein product is CASSYGTPRQGEQFF.